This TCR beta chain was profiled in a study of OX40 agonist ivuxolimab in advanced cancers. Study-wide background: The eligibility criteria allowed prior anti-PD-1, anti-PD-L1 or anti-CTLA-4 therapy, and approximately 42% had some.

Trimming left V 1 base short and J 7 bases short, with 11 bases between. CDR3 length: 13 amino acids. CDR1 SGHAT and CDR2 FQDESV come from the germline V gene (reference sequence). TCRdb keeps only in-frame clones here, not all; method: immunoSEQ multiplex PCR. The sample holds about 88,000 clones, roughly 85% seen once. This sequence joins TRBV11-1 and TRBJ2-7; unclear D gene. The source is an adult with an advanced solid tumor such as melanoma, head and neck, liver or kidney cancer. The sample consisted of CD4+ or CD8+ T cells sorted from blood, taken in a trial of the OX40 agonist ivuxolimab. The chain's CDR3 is CASSLDPTQEQYF. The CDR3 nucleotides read TGTGCCAGCAGCTTAGATCCCACGCAGGAGCAGTACTTC. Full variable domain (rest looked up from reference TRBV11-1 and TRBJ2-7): EAEVAQSPRYKITEKSQAVAFWCDPISGHATLYWYRQILGQGPELLVQFQDESVVDDSQLPKDRFSAERLKGVDSTLKIQPAELGDSAMYLCASSLDPTQEQYFGPGTRLTVT.